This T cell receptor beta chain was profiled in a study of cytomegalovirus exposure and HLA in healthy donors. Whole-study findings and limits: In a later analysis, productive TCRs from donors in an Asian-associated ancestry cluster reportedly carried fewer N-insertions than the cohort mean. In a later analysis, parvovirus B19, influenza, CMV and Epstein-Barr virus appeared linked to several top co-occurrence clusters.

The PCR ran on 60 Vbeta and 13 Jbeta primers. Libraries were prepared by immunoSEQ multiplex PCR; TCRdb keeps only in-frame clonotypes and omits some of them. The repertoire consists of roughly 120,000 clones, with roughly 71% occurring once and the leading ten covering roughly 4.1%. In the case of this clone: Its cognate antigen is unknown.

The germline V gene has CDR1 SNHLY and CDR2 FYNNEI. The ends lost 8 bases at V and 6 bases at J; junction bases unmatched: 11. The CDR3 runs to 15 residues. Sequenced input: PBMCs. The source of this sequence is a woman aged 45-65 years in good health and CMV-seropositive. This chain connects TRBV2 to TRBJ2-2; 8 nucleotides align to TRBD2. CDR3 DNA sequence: TGTGCCAGCTCGCCGGGACTAGTGGACGCCGGGGAGCTGTTTTTT. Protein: CASSPGLVDAGELFF. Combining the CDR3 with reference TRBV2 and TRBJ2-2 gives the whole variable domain EPEVTQTPSHQVTQMGQEVILRCVPISNHLYFYWYRQILGQKVEFLVSFYNNEISEKSEIFDDQFSVERPDGSNFTLKIRSTKLEDSAMYFCASSPGLVDAGELFFGEGSRLTVL.